This TCR beta chain was captured in a study of blood T cell repertoires in COVID-19. Study at large: The study drew acute and convalescent COVID-19 samples from the United States, Italy and Spain.

Per the authors' pipeline: The assay estimated nucleated cells by amplifying reference gene primers. Profiling relied on immunoSEQ multiplex PCR, and the TCRdb table lists in-frame clones only, not all of them. From that table come the V and J calls and clone size; the DNA was used to work out D and trimming. Of some 170,000 clones listed, 60% to 80% were seen once; the top ten hold approximately 26%. The sample taken for sequencing was peripheral blood. This clonotype originated in a woman between 65 and 79 years old with acute or convalescent COVID-19.

The CDR3 DNA reads TGTGCCAGCAGCCTAGGGGGGGTAAATTCACCCCTCCACTTT. It is translated as CASSLGGVNSPLHF. The chain joins TRBV7-3 to TRBJ1-6, with D maybe TRBD1 (6 bases). This CDR3 region has 14 residues. V was trimmed by 5 bases and J by 7 bases, leaving 12 bases between them. The germline CDR1 and CDR2 sequences are SGHTA and FQGTGA.